The TCR beta chain described here comes from a study of cytomegalovirus exposure and HLA in healthy donors. Regarding this clone: Its specificity is unknown.

The PCR employed 60 Vbeta primers together with 13 Jbeta primers. This table comes from immunoSEQ multiplex PCR, and its TCRdb copy is limited to in-frame clones, with some not included. The clone table shows approximately 120,000 clones, with the ten largest holding 0.9% to 1.2%. Broader study findings: A later analysis appeared to link common viral pathogens to several of the most significant clusters. An analysis done earlier found most TCR beta V segments productive about 87% or about 30% of the time.

The sequence was collected from a man younger than 35 in good health and CMV-seronegative. Sequencing input: PBMCs.

The chain's CDR3 is CACRDRGLAQPQHF. The CDR3 DNA sequence: TGTGCCTGTCGGGACAGGGGGCTCGCGCAGCCCCAGCATTTT. This chain uses TRBV30 with TRBJ1-5, with 12 bases matching TRBD1. CDR3 size: 14 residues. The trim removed 6 bases at V and 7 bases at J, leaving 7 bases unmatched. Germline assignment: CDR1 GTSNPN and CDR2 SVGIG (reference sequence).